Below are 10 T cell receptor beta chains sequenced from a single sample in a study of T cells in Graves' hyperthyroidism and ophthalmopathy. Amplified regions were TCR beta CDR3 sequences from RNA transcripts. RT-PCR in the first round (using the HTBI primer set) targeted the TCR CDR3. TCRdb independently ran MiXCR on the multiplex PCR reads; one entry per CDR3 protein. Here the sample spans 400,000 or so distinct CDR3 sequences, 11% to 15% being singletons. Specimen: blood. Receptor source: a man in his fifties or sixties with Graves' ophthalmopathy.

This chain links TRBV25-1 with TRBJ2-5; D ambiguous. The V gene lost 2 bases and the J gene lost 2 bases, with 9 bases spanning the gap. The CDR3 runs to 14 residues. Germline CDR1 reads MGHDK; CDR2 reads SYGVNS. The DNA of the CDR3 is TGTGCCAGCAGTGAAGGTGGAATACAAGAGACCCAGTACTTC. Translating it yields CASSEGGIQETQYF.

This clonotype was counted only a few times. The chain couples TRBV6-2 or TRBV6-3 to TRBJ1-2; D gene uncertain. The CDR3 length is 15 residues. CDR1 and CDR2 (germline): MNHEY, SVGEGT. V lost 2 bases, J lost 7 bases, and 17 bases lay in between. The CDR3 loop reads CASSYTHRYFSGYTF. CDR3 sequence (DNA): TGTGCCAGCAGTTACACTCATAGGTATTTTTCTGGCTACACCTTC.

This clonotype was seen many times. The V call is TRBV30, the J call TRBJ2-5; D assignment may be TRBD1 or TRBD2 (5 bases each). Looked up from germline, CDR1 is GTSNPN and CDR2 is SVGIG (reference sequence). CDR3 length equals 12 residues. With 7 bases removed from V and 5 bases from J, the gap between germline ends came to 14 bases. The CDR3 DNA reads TGTGCCTTCATTGGGGGTAGGGAGACCCAGTACTTC. This sequence encodes CAFIGGRETQYF.

This clonotype was counted at least ten times. The chain couples TRBV29-1 to TRBJ2-1; no definite D call. Germline V gives CDR1 SQVTM, CDR2 ANQGSEA. This CDR3 region has 14 residues. The V end lost 4 bases, the J end lost 5 bases, and 15 bases lay between the germline ends. The CDR3 sequence: CSVVEVGVHNEQFF. The DNA for the CDR3 is TGCAGCGTTGTTGAGGTCGGTGTCCACAATGAGCAGTTCTTC.

This clonotype was seen a few times. The chain is built from TRBV4-1 and TRBJ1-2, with 7 bases matching TRBD1. With 2 bases clipped from V and 6 bases from J, the junction kept 6 bases outside the gene matches. The CDR3 is 14 amino acids. The germline V gene encodes CDR1 MGHRA and CDR2 YSYEKL. The CDR3 sequence is CASSQPTGLDGYTF. The DNA for the CDR3 is TGCGCCAGCAGCCAACCGACAGGGTTGGATGGCTACACCTTC.

This clonotype was counted at least ten times. The chain has TRBV30 and TRBJ2-5; D unresolved. V lost 2 bases to trimming and J lost 4 bases, with 8 bases between them. The CDR3 consists of 12 residues. Germline CDR1 GTSNPN, CDR2 SVGIG (reference sequence). The CDR3 DNA follows: TGTGCCTGGAGTACCGGTATAGAGACCCAGTACTTC. Translating it yields CAWSTGIETQYF.

The CDR3 bases are TGTGCCAGAGAGGCGCATAGGAGCGGTAACAATGAGCAGTTCTTC. Encoded protein: CAREAHRSGNNEQFF. The chain couples TRBV9 to TRBJ2-1; tentatively, D is TRBD2 (5 bases). This CDR3 comprises 15 residues. Germline V CDR1 and CDR2: SGDLS, YYNGEE. V dropped 8 bases and J dropped 5 bases, with 20 bases sitting between them.

Many counts were recorded for this clonotype. CDR3: CSGGDPLAGLSKGEQYF. In DNA form, the CDR3 reads TGCAGTGGGGGGGACCCACTAGCGGGTCTCTCGAAGGGGGAGCAGTACTTC. This sequence joins TRBV20-1 and TRBJ2-7; 9 positions agree with TRBD2. This CDR3 comprises 17 residues. Germline CDR1 reads DFQATT; CDR2 reads SNEGSKA (reference sequence). The J segment lost 7 bases and the V segment lost 7 bases, leaving 23 bases of the junction unmatched.

The sample holds many counts of this clonotype. The rearrangement joins TRBV27 to TRBJ2-1; the D gene is possibly TRBD2 (6 bases). The CDR3 consists of 15 residues. Trimming pared 6 bases from V and 7 bases from J, leaving 19 bases between. The germline V gene encodes CDR1 MNHEY and CDR2 SMNVEV (reference sequence). CDR3 bases: TGTGCCAGCAGACTCGACTGGGGACTTCGGAATGAGCAGTTCTTC. It encodes CASRLDWGLRNEQFF.

This clonotype appeared many times. The CDR3 protein is CASSASPGQNQPQHF. CDR3 sequence (DNA): TGTGCCAGCAGTGCATCTCCGGGACAGAATCAGCCCCAGCATTTT. The J gene is TRBJ1-5, the V gene TRBV6-1, with TRBD1 matching over 7 bases. CDR1 is MNHNS, CDR2 SASEGT, per germline. There are 15 residues in the CDR3. Trimming at V came to 4 bases and at J to 4 bases, leaving 7 bases not matched to a gene.